The rows below give T cell receptor beta chains drawn from one sample of a study of regulatory T cells in long-lasting Graves disease. MiXCR was run by TCRdb on the multiplex PCR reads, yielding one entry per CDR3 protein. Of some 600,000 distinct CDR3 sequences in the sample, approximately 16% were seen once. These records were also assigned to another study, of T cells in Graves' hyperthyroidism and ophthalmopathy.

Source: peripheral blood mononuclear cells (PBMCs), taken at new diagnosis, from a patient treated with antithyroid drugs. These receptors came from a man aged 18-30 years with Graves disease. CDR3s include the opening cysteine and the closing phenylalanine or tryptophan. A D gene is named only where the DNA matches it firmly. Clone size is not always given. Where it is, it says once, few, many or a class for expanded clones.

D | J | size | V | CDR3 | DNA
TRBD1 | TRBJ2-5 | . | TRBV2 | CASRAGTGQETQYF | TGTGCCAGCAGAGCTGGGACAGGCCAAGAGACCCAGTACTTC
. | TRBJ2-1 | few | TRBV9 | CASRSGLSYNEQFF | TGTGCCAGCAGGAGCGGGCTCTCCTACAATGAGCAGTTCTTC
. | TRBJ1-5 | many | TRBV27 | CASSLLGPVGGGNQPQHF | TGTGCCAGCAGTTTATTAGGTCCCGTGGGGGGCGGCAATCAGCCCCAGCATTTT
TRBD2 | TRBJ2-1 | many | TRBV27 | CASSSSGGGGEEQFF | TGTGCCAGCAGTTCGAGCGGGGGGGGAGGAGAGGAGCAGTTCTTC
TRBD2 | TRBJ2-5 | many | TRBV20-1 | CSARAKGGLAGGGLKYF | TGCAGTGCTAGAGCGAAAGGGGGACTAGCGGGAGGGGGACTTAAGTACTTC
TRBD2 | TRBJ2-2 | many | TRBV2 | CASSESGRGSGELFF | TGTGCCAGCAGTGAATCAGGGCGGGGGTCCGGGGAGCTGTTTTTT
. | TRBJ1-1 | many | TRBV18 | CASSPQGRGGNTEAFF | TGTGCCAGCTCACCACAAGGGAGGGGCGGGAACACTGAAGCTTTCTTT
TRBD1 | TRBJ1-5 | many | TRBV24-1 | CATSDTTGGNQPQHF | TGTGCCACCAGTGACACGACAGGGGGCAATCAGCCCCAGCATTTT
TRBD1 | TRBJ1-3 | many | TRBV6-1 | CASRHTGGSGNTIYF | TGTGCCAGCAGACACACAGGGGGCTCTGGAAACACCATATATTTT
. | TRBJ1-6 | . | TRBV7-2 | CASEAWTVEAYNSPLHF | TGTGCCAGCGAAGCTTGGACGGTTGAGGCCTATAATTCACCCCTCCACTTT
. | TRBJ2-7 | . | TRBV29-1 | CSVEGAGDNYEQYF | TGCAGCGTTGAAGGAGCTGGAGACAACTACGAGCAGTACTTC
. | TRBJ1-1 | many | TRBV3-1 | CASSQVLFATEAFF | TGTGCCAGCAGCCAAGTATTATTTGCCACTGAAGCTTTCTTT
TRBD1 | TRBJ1-5 | many | TRBV6-1 | CASSGGQVFQPQHF | TGTGCCAGCAGTGGGGGACAGGTTTTTCAGCCCCAGCATTTT
. | TRBJ1-5 | . | TRBV28 | CASSLKASHMHF | TGTGCCAGCAGTTTAAAGGCCTCTCATATGCATTTT
. | TRBJ1-3 | many | TRBV12-3/TRBV12-4 | CASRESGNTIYF | TGTGCCAGCAGGGAGTCTGGAAACACCATATATTTT
TRBD1 | TRBJ1-5 | many | TRBV28 | CASSTTGAQPQHF | TGTGCCAGCAGTACTACAGGGGCCCAGCCCCAGCATTTT
TRBD2 | TRBJ2-3 | many | TRBV25-1 | CASSEKTSGGFLEGTDTQYF | TGTGCCAGCAGTGAGAAGACTAGCGGGGGATTCTTAGAGGGGACAGATACGCAGTATTTT
. | TRBJ1-6 | . | TRBV3-1 | CASSHTRYNSPLHF | TGTGCCAGCAGCCATACGAGATATAATTCACCCCTCCACTTT
. | TRBJ1-1 | . | TRBV5-1 | CASSLEGMGSEAFF | TGCGCCAGCAGCTTGGAAGGGATGGGGAGTGAAGCTTTCTTT
. | TRBJ1-2 | once | TRBV6-1 | CASSPASIMDGYTF | TGTGCCAGCAGCCCCGCGAGTATTATGGATGGCTACACCTTC
. | TRBJ1-5 | . | TRBV13 | CASSLGPFSDQPQHF | TGTGCCAGCAGCTTAGGCCCTTTCAGTGATCAGCCCCAGCATTTT
. | TRBJ1-2 | few | TRBV5-1 | CASSPSWGNYGYTF | TGCGCCAGCAGCCCCTCTTGGGGGAACTATGGCTACACCTTC
. | TRBJ2-7 | many | TRBV27 | CASRQGMGGRAGEQYF | TGTGCCAGCCGACAGGGGATGGGCGGGAGGGCTGGTGAGCAGTACTTC
TRBD2 | TRBJ2-5 | . | TRBV7-2 | CASTPGTTQETQYF | TGTGCCAGCACCCCGGGGACTACCCAAGAGACCCAGTACTTC
TRBD2 | TRBJ2-7 | many | TRBV5-1 | CASTPWLAGDREQYF | TGCGCCAGCACCCCCTGGCTAGCGGGAGATCGGGAGCAGTACTTC
. | TRBJ1-2 | . | TRBV6-2/TRBV6-3 | CASGKAANYGYTF | TGTGCCAGCGGAAAGGCCGCTAACTATGGCTACACCTTC
. | TRBJ2-1 | many | TRBV2 | CASQPGRGHHEQFF | TGTGCCAGCCAGCCGGGGAGGGGGCATCATGAGCAGTTCTTC
. | TRBJ2-7 | . | TRBV7-2 | CASSLARSRDEQYF | TGTGCCAGCAGTTTAGCGCGGTCCAGGGACGAGCAGTACTTC
. | TRBJ2-7 | few | TRBV7-9 | CASSLGEWGGEQYF | TGTGCCAGCAGCTTAGGAGAATGGGGCGGCGAGCAGTACTTC
TRBD2 | TRBJ2-3 | many | TRBV7-2 | CASSWDEERGLDTQYF | TGTGCCAGCAGCTGGGATGAAGAGCGGGGGTTGGATACGCAGTATTTT
. | TRBJ1-2 | many | TRBV30 | CAWSSGAGGYTF | TGTGCCTGGAGCTCCGGGGCAGGGGGCTACACCTTC
TRBD1 | TRBJ1-1 | . | TRBV7-9 | CASSLEHGLGQGISLAEAFF | TGTGCCAGCAGCTTAGAACATGGGTTAGGACAGGGGATTTCGCTCGCTGAAGCTTTCTTT
. | TRBJ2-3 | many | TRBV28 | CASTQSTDTQYF | TGTGCCAGCACCCAGAGCACAGATACGCAGTATTTT
TRBD1 | TRBJ2-7 | . | TRBV7-9 | CASRGDRAEQYF | TGTGCCAGCAGGGGAGACAGGGCCGAGCAGTACTTC
TRBD1 | TRBJ1-1 | . | TRBV27 | CASSLSPGGYTEAFF | TGTGCCAGCAGTTTGAGCCCAGGGGGTTACACTGAAGCTTTCTTT
. | TRBJ2-3 | few | TRBV30 | CAWSPEGDTQYF | TGTGCCTGGAGTCCAGAGGGAGATACGCAGTATTTT
. | TRBJ2-7 | many | TRBV5-1 | CASSLGLQAYEQYF | TGCGCCAGCAGCTTGGGACTGCAAGCCTACGAGCAGTACTTC
TRBD1 | TRBJ2-7 | many | TRBV6-1 | CASSEWTGITHEQYF | TGTGCCAGCAGTGAATGGACAGGGATCACTCACGAGCAGTACTTC
. | TRBJ2-1 | . | TRBV7-6 | CASSLAHGDEQFF | TGTGCCAGCAGCTTAGCGCACGGGGATGAGCAGTTCTTC
. | TRBJ1-1 | few | TRBV7-9 | CASSSYHTEAFF | TGTGCCAGCAGCTCCTATCACACTGAAGCTTTCTTT
TRBD1 | TRBJ1-2 | . | TRBV18 | CASSPQGAGSNYGYTF | TGTGCCAGCTCACCCCAGGGGGCAGGTTCTAACTATGGCTACACCTTC
. | TRBJ2-2 | many | TRBV11-2 | CASSLPSGRTTGELFF | TGTGCCAGCAGCTTACCCTCGGGACGGACCACCGGGGAGCTGTTTTTT
. | TRBJ2-1 | many | TRBV5-1 | CASSLGASVDEQFF | TGCGCCAGCAGCTTGGGAGCTAGCGTCGATGAGCAGTTCTTC
. | TRBJ2-7 | many | TRBV29-1 | CSAARQTAPYEQYF | TGCAGCGCCGCAAGACAGACCGCGCCCTACGAGCAGTACTTC
TRBD2 | TRBJ2-3 | many | TRBV7-9 | CASSSAGGGTDTQYF | TGTGCCAGCAGCTCCGCGGGAGGGGGAACAGATACGCAGTATTTT
TRBD2 | TRBJ2-4 | many | TRBV15 | CATSSRAGGPDGNIQYF | TGTGCCACCAGCAGCCGAGCGGGAGGGCCTGACGGAAACATTCAGTACTTC
. | TRBJ2-1 | many | TRBV20-1 | CSAVDIGTPGANEQFF | TGCAGTGCCGTTGACATCGGGACTCCCGGTGCGAATGAGCAGTTCTTC
. | TRBJ1-2 | once | TRBV29-1 | CSGRGGLGYTF | TGCAGCGGGAGGGGAGGTCTTGGCTACACCTTT
. | TRBJ2-2 | few | TRBV27 | CASSLTRGNTGELFF | TGTGCCAGCAGCTTAACCAGGGGGAACACCGGGGAGCTGTTTTTT
. | TRBJ2-1 | many | TRBV20-1 | CSAEPIRTGYNEQFF | TGCAGTGCCGAACCAATACGGACTGGTTACAATGAGCAGTTCTTC
. | TRBJ1-3 | many | TRBV5-6 | CASSSDSSGNTIYF | TGTGCCAGCAGCTCTGACAGCTCTGGAAACACCATATATTTT
. | TRBJ1-1 | many | TRBV6-1 | CASIGQSNTEAFF | TGTGCCAGCATTGGACAGAGTAACACTGAAGCTTTCTTT
TRBD1 | TRBJ2-7 | many | TRBV5-1 | CASSLDRVSSYEQYF | TGCGCCAGCAGCCTTGACAGGGTTAGCTCCTACGAGCAGTACTTC
TRBD1 | TRBJ1-5 | few | TRBV4-1 | CASSRKPGQDPNQPQHF | TGCGCCAGCAGCAGAAAGCCGGGACAGGATCCAAATCAGCCCCAGCATTTT
. | TRBJ2-1 | few | TRBV10-3 | CAISAGDRDEQFF | TGTGCCATCAGTGCTGGCGACCGGGATGAGCAGTTCTTC
TRBD2 | TRBJ2-1 | many | TRBV20-1 | CSARPLAGPSYNEQFF | TGCAGTGCTAGACCTTTAGCGGGTCCTTCTTACAATGAGCAGTTCTTC
TRBD1 | TRBJ1-5 | many | TRBV2 | CASRAGTASNQPQHF | TGTGCCAGCAGGGCCGGGACAGCGAGCAATCAGCCCCAGCATTTT
. | TRBJ1-6 | few | TRBV7-2 | CASSPGPASSPLHF | TGTGCCAGCAGCCCCGGACCCGCCAGTTCACCCCTCCACTTT
TRBD1 | TRBJ1-5 | once | TRBV19 | CASSRTGGTNQPQHF | TGTGCCAGTAGTAGGACAGGGGGGACCAATCAGCCCCAGCATTTT